This T cell receptor beta chain was sequenced for a study of blood T cell repertoires in COVID-19. For the study at large: Whether acute or convalescent, the COVID-19 samples came from the United States, Italy and Spain.

Authors' processing steps: Researchers report that nucleated cell counts were estimated from reference gene primer amplification. TCRdb's table, derived via immunoSEQ multiplex PCR, lists solely in-frame clones and lacks some. For V, J and clone size, that table is used; D and trimming come from the DNA. The sample yields a few hundred thousand clones, about 80% seen once. This clone has a single count. The CDR3 is made up of 16 amino acids. Germline-derived CDR1 and CDR2 are MRHNA and SNTAGT. V was cut by 6 bases and J by 5 bases, with 20 bases left in between. Participants came from some 23 US areas, aged roughly 18 to 90 years.

Material for sequencing was PBMCs or T cells enriched from blood (not recorded which). This clonotype originated in a man in his forties or fifties who had recovered from COVID-19. This chain connects TRBV6-4 to TRBJ1-5, with D perhaps matching TRBD1 (5 bases). For the CDR3, the DNA is TGTGCCAGCAGACCGCTGGGGCAGCCTAGGGATCAGCCCCAGCATTTT. This translates into CASRPLGQPRDQPQHF.